This TCR beta chain was identified during a study of identical twins. Findings of the study overall: Rather than following the same donors, the conclusions depended on cross-sectional statistical analysis.

This clonotype was observed many times. The antigen is unknown. TCRdb reprocessed the 5' RACE reads with MiXCR, giving one entry per CDR3 protein. Of around 220,000 distinct CDR3 sequences listed, around 15% are singletons. Sequencing was done on a sample of memory (CD45RO+) T cells sorted from blood. The origin of this receptor is a woman aged 18 to 35 in good health.

Here the CDR3 reads CSVQATGTRYGYTF. CDR3 DNA sequence: TGCAGCGTTCAGGCAACCGGGACGCGGTATGGCTACACCTTC. The gene calls are TRBV29-1 and TRBJ1-2; D might be TRBD1 (5 bases). The CDR3 totals 14 residues. Trimming stripped 5 bases from V and 5 bases from J, with 18 bases between. Germline CDR1 and CDR2: SQVTM and ANQGSEA.